Each of the 3 T cell receptor beta chains below was sequenced from the same sample in a study of metastatic and nonmetastatic thyroid tumors. MiXCR was used by TCRdb to re-call the PCR reads. This sample has roughly 24,000 clones, with 20% to 25% found just once. No treatment of any kind had been given to any patient before thyroid surgery. The sample was blood. Receptor source: a male donor with papillary thyroid cancer or a benign thyroid nodule (not recorded which). Some clones in this sample may be carry-over from other donors' samples.

The gene calls are TRBV4-1 and TRBJ2-4; D may be TRBD2 (5 bases). The CDR3 extends over 17 amino acids. V was pared by 0 bases and J by 0 bases, with 12 bases between. Germline V gives CDR1 MGHRA, CDR2 YSYEKL. In DNA form, the CDR3 reads TGCGCCAGCAGCCAAGAAAGAGCTAGCACAGCCAAAAACATTCAGTACTTC. Its translation: CASSQERASTAKNIQYF.

This clone occurred many times. This chain connects TRBV12-3 or TRBV12-4 to TRBJ1-2; TRBD1 matches at 8 bases. The CDR3 runs to 12 residues. The V gene end was trimmed by 5 bases and the J gene end by 8 bases; junction bases not matched to a gene: 4. Here the CDR3 DNA reads TGTGCCAGCAGTGACAGGGGACGAGGCTACACCTTC. This gives the protein CASSDRGRGYTF.

The chain recombines TRBV2 with TRBJ1-5, with a possible D match to TRBD1 (5 bases). This CDR3 is 14 amino acids long. The V end lost 6 bases, the J end lost 7 bases, and 16 bases lay between the germline ends. Germline-derived CDR1 and CDR2 are SNHLY and FYNNEI. Here the CDR3 reads CASSRGPWGQPQHF. CDR3 DNA: TGTGCCAGCAGCCGGGGACCCTGGGGACAGCCCCAGCATTTT.